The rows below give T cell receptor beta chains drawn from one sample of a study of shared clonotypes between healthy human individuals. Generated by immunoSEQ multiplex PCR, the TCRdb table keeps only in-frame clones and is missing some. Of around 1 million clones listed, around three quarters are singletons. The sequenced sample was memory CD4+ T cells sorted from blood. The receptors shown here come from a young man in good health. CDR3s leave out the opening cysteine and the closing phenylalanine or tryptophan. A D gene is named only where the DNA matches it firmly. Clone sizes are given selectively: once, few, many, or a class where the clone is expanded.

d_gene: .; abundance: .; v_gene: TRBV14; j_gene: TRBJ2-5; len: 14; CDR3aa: ASSQDIKGVQETQY
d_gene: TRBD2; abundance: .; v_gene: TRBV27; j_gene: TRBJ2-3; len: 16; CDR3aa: ASSPIAGGRESTDTQY
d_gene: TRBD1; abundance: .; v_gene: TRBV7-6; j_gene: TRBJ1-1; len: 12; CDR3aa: ASSQTGENTEAF
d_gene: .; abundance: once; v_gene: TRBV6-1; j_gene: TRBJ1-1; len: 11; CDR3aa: ASSASPNTEAF
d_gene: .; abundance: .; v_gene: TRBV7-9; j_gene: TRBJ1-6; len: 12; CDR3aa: ASSRDSSNSPLH
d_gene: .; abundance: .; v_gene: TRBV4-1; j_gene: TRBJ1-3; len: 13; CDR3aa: ASSRTESSGNTIY
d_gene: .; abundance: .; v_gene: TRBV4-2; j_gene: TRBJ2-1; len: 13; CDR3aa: ASSQDPTTYNEQF
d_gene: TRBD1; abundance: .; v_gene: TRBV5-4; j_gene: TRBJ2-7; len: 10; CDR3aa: ASSKQGYEQY
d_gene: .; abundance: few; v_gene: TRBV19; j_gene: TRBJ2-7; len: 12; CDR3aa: ASSIQGGNGEQY
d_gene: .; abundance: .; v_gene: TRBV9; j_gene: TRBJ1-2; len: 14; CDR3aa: ASSAPPGLQNYGYT
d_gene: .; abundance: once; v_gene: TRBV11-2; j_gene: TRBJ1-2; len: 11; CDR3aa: ASSLATNYGYT
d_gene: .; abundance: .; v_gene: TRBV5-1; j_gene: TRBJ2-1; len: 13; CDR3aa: ASRVVGQSHNEQF
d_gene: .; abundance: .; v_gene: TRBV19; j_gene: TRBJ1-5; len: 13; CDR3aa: ASSIEVGGHQPQH
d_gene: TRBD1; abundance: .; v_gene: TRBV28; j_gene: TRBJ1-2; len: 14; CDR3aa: ASSLIGQGGPRGYT
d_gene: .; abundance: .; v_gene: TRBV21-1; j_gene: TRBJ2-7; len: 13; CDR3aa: ASSKDRDRPYEQY
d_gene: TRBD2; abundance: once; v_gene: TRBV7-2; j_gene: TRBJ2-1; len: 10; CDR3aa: ASSLGGSEQF